A single T cell receptor (beta chain) is shown here with its context. The antigen is not known. The CDR3 is made up of 14 amino acids. Per germline, CDR1 MNHEY and CDR2 SMNVEV (reference sequence). V lost 3 bases, J lost 2 bases, and 4 bases stayed unmatched. The data stem from a study of cytomegalovirus exposure and HLA in healthy donors. The PCR was carried out with 60 Vbeta primers and 13 Jbeta primers. Libraries were prepared by immunoSEQ multiplex PCR; TCRdb keeps only in-frame clonotypes and omits some of them. The sample records 100,000 to 150,000 clones, roughly 68% being singletons. While unrecorded immune exposures were likely, the donors were nominally healthy when sampled. Study-level findings and limits: Associated with HLA alleles at 0.05 false discovery rate in a later analysis were around 17,000 TCR beta sequences. Because they were indistinguishable, some V segments, including TRBV6-2 and TRBV6-3, were excluded. TCR beta V- and J-gene trimming, according to a later analysis, was linked to a missense DCLRE1C variant.

The sample was PBMCs. The receptor was isolated from a woman aged 50 to 65 in good health and CMV-seropositive. V is TRBV27 and J is TRBJ2-7; TRBD1 agrees at 7 bases. The CDR3 spells CASSLGDRTYEQYF. In nucleotides, the CDR3 is TGTGCCAGCAGTTTGGGGGACAGAACCTACGAGCAGTACTTC.